The sequence of this TCR beta chain was determined in a study of TIL therapy for anti-PD-1-resistant metastatic lung cancer. Trimming pared 2 bases from V and 4 bases from J, leaving 6 bases between. CDR1 is SGHTA, CDR2 FQGNSA, per germline. This CDR3 region has 13 residues. The sample's time point: pre-treatment sample, taken before nivolumab and TIL therapy. The immunoSEQ assay was v3. The protocol was immunoSEQ multiplex PCR, while the TCRdb copy is restricted to in-frame clones and leaves out a portion. The data show roughly 20,000 clones, with roughly four fifths seen just once and 2% to 2.5% held by the top ten. The table lists this clone with a few counts.

The sequenced sample was blood, obtained at baseline. The J gene is TRBJ1-3, the V gene TRBV7-2; D unresolved. This TCR derives from a person between 30 and 79 years old with non-small cell lung cancer. In nucleotides, the CDR3 is TGTGCCAGCAGCTTAACCTCGGGAAACACCATATATTTT. It translates to CASSLTSGNTIYF.